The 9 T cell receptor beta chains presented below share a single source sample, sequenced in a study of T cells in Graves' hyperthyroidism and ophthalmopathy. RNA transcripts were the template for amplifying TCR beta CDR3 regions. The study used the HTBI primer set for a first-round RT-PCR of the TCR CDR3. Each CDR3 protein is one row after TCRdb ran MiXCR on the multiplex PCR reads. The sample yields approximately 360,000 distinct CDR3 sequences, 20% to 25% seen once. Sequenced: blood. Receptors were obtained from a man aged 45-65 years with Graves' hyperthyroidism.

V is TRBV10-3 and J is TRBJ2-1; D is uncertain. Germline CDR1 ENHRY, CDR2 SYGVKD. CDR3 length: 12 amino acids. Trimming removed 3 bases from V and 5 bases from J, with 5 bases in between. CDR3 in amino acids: CAISERDNEQFF. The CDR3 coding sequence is TGTGCCATCAGTGAAAGAGACAATGAGCAGTTCTTC.

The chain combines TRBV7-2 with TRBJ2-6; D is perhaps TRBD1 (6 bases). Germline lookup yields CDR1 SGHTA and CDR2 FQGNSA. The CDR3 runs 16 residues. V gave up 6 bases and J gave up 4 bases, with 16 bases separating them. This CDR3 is CASRKSTGRGANVLTF. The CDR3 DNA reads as TGTGCCAGCAGGAAGTCTACAGGGCGAGGGGCCAACGTCCTGACTTTC.

This CDR3 is CASSYSGQNNEQFF. The CDR3 region has the DNA TGTGCCAGCAGTTACTCAGGACAGAACAATGAGCAGTTCTTC. The V call is TRBV6-2 or TRBV6-3, the J call TRBJ2-1; D is perhaps TRBD1 (6 bases). Germline V CDR1 and CDR2: MNHEY, SVGEGT. Trimming took 0 bases from V and 5 from J, leaving 8 bases between them. CDR3 length equals 14 residues.

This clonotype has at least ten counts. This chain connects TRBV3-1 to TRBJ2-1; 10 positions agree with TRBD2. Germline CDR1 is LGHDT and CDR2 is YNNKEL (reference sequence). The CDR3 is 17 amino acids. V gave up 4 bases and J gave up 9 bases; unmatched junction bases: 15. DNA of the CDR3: TGTGCCAGCAGCCCAGTACTGGGGGCTAGCGGGAGAAGTGAGCAGTTCTTC. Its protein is CASSPVLGASGRSEQFF.

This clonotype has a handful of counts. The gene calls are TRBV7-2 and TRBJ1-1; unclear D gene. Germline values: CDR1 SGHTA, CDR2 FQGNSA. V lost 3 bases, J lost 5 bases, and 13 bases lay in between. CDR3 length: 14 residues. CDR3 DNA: TGTGCCAGCAGCTTCTCAAGGATAGGGACTGAAGCTTTCTTT. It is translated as CASSFSRIGTEAFF.

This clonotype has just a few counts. This chain's CDR3 is CASSPGHNLNTEAFF. For the CDR3, the DNA is TGTGCCAGCAGCCCCGGACATAACTTGAACACTGAAGCTTTCTTT. The rearrangement joins TRBV11-3 to TRBJ1-1, with a possible D match to TRBD1 (5 bases). Germline CDR1 and CDR2: SGHNT and YENEEA. Trimming took off 5 bases at V and 0 bases at J, with 13 bases between the two ends. CDR3 size: 15 residues.

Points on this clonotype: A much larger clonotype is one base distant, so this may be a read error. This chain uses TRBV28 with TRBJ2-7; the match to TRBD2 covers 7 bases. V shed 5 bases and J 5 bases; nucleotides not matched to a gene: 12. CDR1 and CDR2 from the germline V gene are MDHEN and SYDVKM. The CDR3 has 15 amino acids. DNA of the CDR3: TGTGCCAGCAGTCCAGTTTTAGCGGGCACCCACGAGCAGTACTTC. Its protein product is CASSPVLAGTHEQYF.

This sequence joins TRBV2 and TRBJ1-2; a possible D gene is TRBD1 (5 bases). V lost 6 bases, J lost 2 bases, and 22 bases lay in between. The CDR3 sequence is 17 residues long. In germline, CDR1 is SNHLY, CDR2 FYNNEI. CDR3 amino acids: CASSHSDTGVWNYGYTF. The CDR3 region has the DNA TGTGCCAGCAGCCACTCGGACACGGGAGTGTGGAACTATGGCTACACCTTC.

The CDR3 loop is CASSYSGTGSPLHF. CDR3 bases: TGTGCCAGCAGTTACTCAGGGACCGGCTCACCCCTCCACTTT. V usage is TRBV6-5 and J usage is TRBJ1-6; D perhaps matches TRBD1 (5 bases). The CDR3 runs to 14 residues. Trimming shortened V by 0 bases and J by 10 bases, and 10 bases separated the two germline ends. CDR1 is MNHEY and CDR2 is SVGAGI in the germline V gene.